Each of the 20 T cell receptor beta chains below was sequenced from the same sample in a study of T cell responses to AZD1222 COVID-19 vaccine. This table comes from immunoSEQ multiplex PCR, and its TCRdb copy is limited to in-frame clones, with some not included. The sample shows approximately 120,000 clones, 75% to 90% of them seen only once. Sequencing was performed on peripheral blood, taken 28 days after the second AZD1222 dose. These receptor sequences come from an adult who received the AZD1222 COVID-19 vaccine.

The chain is built from TRBV3-1 (or the pseudogene TRBV3-2) and TRBJ2-2; no clear D. The CDR3 has 13 amino acids. Trimming removed 1 base at V and 6 bases at J, with 6 bases between. CDR1 is LGHDT and CDR2 is YNNKEL in the germline V gene (reference sequence). The CDR3 DNA follows: TGTGCCAGCAGCCAAGGGGCCCCCGGGGAGCTGTTTTTT. Amino acid sequence: CASSQGAPGELFF.

The J gene is TRBJ1-1, the V gene TRBV5-4, with D uncertain. The CDR3 covers 12 residues. V was clipped by 4 bases and J by 0 bases, with 4 bases between them. The germline CDR1 and CDR2 sequences are SGHNT and YYREEE (reference sequence). The CDR3 here is CASSRMNTEAFF. DNA of the CDR3: TGTGCCAGCAGCCGCATGAACACTGAAGCTTTCTTT.

This clone was counted a single time. The rearrangement uses TRBV21-1 and TRBJ1-6. TRBV21-1 is termed a pseudogene. This CDR3 spans 17 amino acids. The CDR3 protein is CASSKKLWTADNSPLHF. CDR3 sequence (DNA): TGTGCCAGCAGCAAGAAGCTCTGGACGGCCGATAATTCACCCCTCCACTTT.

The chain has TRBV24-1 and TRBJ1-2, with D possibly TRBD1 on 5 matching bases. With 7 bases removed from V and 5 bases from J, the gap between germline ends came to 13 bases. The CDR3 runs to 13 residues. Per germline, CDR1 KGHDR and CDR2 SFDVKD. CDR3 coding DNA: TGTGCCACCAGCGGGACGGATTCATATGGCTACACCTTC. Protein sequence: CATSGTDSYGYTF.

The J gene is TRBJ2-2, the V gene TRBV18; possible D gene TRBD1, 6 bases. V was cut by 3 bases and J by 3 bases, with 11 bases left in between. Germline CDR1 is KGHSH and CDR2 is LQKENI. CDR3 length equals 15 residues. DNA of the CDR3: TGTGCCAGCTCACCTTCACAGGGAGACACCGGGGAGCTGTTTTTT. Translated: CASSPSQGDTGELFF.

This chain uses TRBV7-2 with TRBJ1-1; no clear D gene. Germline V gene sequence: CDR1 SGHTA, CDR2 FQGNSA. V gave up 6 bases and J gave up 0 bases, with 8 bases separating them. The CDR3 extends over 13 amino acids. The CDR3 bases are TGTGCCAGCAGTCCTCAATTGAACACTGAAGCTTTCTTT. Residues: CASSPQLNTEAFF. The whole variable domain, filled in from reference TRBV7-2 and TRBJ1-1, reads GAGVSQSPSNKVTEKGKDVELRCDPISGHTALYWYRQSLGQGLEFLIYFQGNSAPDKSGLPSDRFSAERTGGSVSTLTIQRTQQEDSAVYLCASSPQLNTEAFFGQGTRLTVV.

The rearrangement joins TRBV2 to TRBJ1-1; 8 nucleotides match TRBD1. CDR1 SNHLY and CDR2 FYNNEI come from the germline V gene. This CDR3 has 14 amino acids. Trimming cost V 5 bases and J 5 bases; bases outside gene matches: 7. The DNA for the CDR3 is TGTGCCAGCAGTCCAGGGGGCTGGGGGACTGAAGCTTTCTTT. As protein: CASSPGGWGTEAFF.

The rearrangement uses TRBV10-1 and TRBJ1-6; possible D gene TRBD1, 5 bases. V was clipped by 8 bases and J by 9 bases, with 17 bases between them. The CDR3 runs 14 residues. CDR1 and CDR2 from the germline V gene are WNHNN and SYGVQD (reference sequence). The CDR3 here is CASSKGTDFSPLHF. For the CDR3, the DNA is TGCGCCAGCTCCAAGGGGACGGATTTTTCACCCCTCCACTTT.

The chain carries TRBV6-6 and TRBJ2-2; tentatively, D is TRBD1 (6 bases). V lost 5 bases and J lost 6, with 22 bases in between. This CDR3 is 17 amino acids long. The germline CDR1 and CDR2 sequences are MNHNY and SVGAGI (reference sequence). The CDR3 reads CASSQVDRISPPGELFF. Here the CDR3 DNA reads TGTGCCAGCAGTCAGGTTGACAGGATCTCTCCTCCCGGGGAGCTGTTTTTT.

The count of this clone is one. This chain's CDR3 is CASSQERGSPNEKLFF. CDR3 coding DNA: TGTGCCAGCAGCCAAGAACGGGGTTCGCCTAATGAAAAACTGTTTTTT. The V and J genes are TRBV4-2 and TRBJ1-4; D call uncertain. V was shortened by 0 bases and J by 3 bases, with 11 bases between the two germline ends. Germline lookup yields CDR1 LGHNA and CDR2 YNFKEQ. The CDR3 is made up of 16 amino acids.

This chain links TRBV18 with TRBJ1-5; tentative D call: TRBD1 (5 bases). With 6 bases removed from V and 4 bases from J, the gap between germline ends came to 10 bases. The CDR3 length is 13 residues. The germline CDR1 and CDR2 sequences are KGHSH and LQKENI. The CDR3 region is CASSPDRNQPQHF. CDR3 sequence (DNA): TGTGCCAGCTCCCCCGACAGAAATCAGCCCCAGCATTTT. Looking up the rest from reference TRBV18 and TRBJ1-5 gives the full variable domain: NAGVMQNPRHLVRRRGQEARLRCSPMKGHSHVYWYRQLPEEGLKFMVYLQKENIIDESGMPKERFSAEFPKEGPSILRIQQVVRGDSAAYFCASSPDRNQPQHFGDGTRLSIL.

This clone occurred a few times. The chain carries TRBV5-1 and TRBJ1-5; D is uncertain. Trimming shortened V by 4 bases and J by 6 bases, and 17 bases separated the two germline ends. The length of the CDR3 is 15 residues. Germline loops: CDR1 SGHRS, CDR2 YFSETQ. The CDR3 nucleotides read TGCGCCAGCAGCCAGGACCCAGGAGGGTCTCAGCCCCAGCATTTT. This gives the protein CASSQDPGGSQPQHF. Drawing the rest from reference TRBV5-1 and TRBJ1-5, the complete variable domain is KAGVTQTPRYLIKTRGQQVTLSCSPISGHRSVSWYQQTPGQGLQFLFEYFSETQRNKGNFPGRFSGRQFSNSRSEMNVSTLELGDSALYLCASSQDPGGSQPQHFGDGTRLSIL.

V is TRBV7-9 and J is TRBJ1-1; D call uncertain. The CDR3 has 11 amino acids. Trimming left V 7 bases short and J 8 bases short, with 11 bases between. CDR1 is SEHNR, CDR2 FQNEAQ, per germline (reference sequence). The CDR3 DNA reads TGTGCCAGCACCAAGATTGCGGAAGCTTTCTTT. It yields the protein CASTKIAEAFF.

The chain uses TRBV19 and TRBJ2-7; possible D gene TRBD1, 6 bases. Per the germline V gene, CDR1 is LNHDA and CDR2 is SQIVND (reference sequence). The CDR3 runs to 15 residues. V shed 0 bases and J shed 7 bases, with 16 bases lying between them. The CDR3 coding sequence is TGTGCCAGTAGTATAGACCGGACAGTGCCTCGGGAGCAGTACTTC. Translation: CASSIDRTVPREQYF.

CDR3 amino acids: CASSPVGQGNEKLFF. CDR3 in DNA: TGCGCCAGCAGCCCCGTCGGACAGGGAAATGAAAAACTGTTTTTT. The V gene is TRBV4-1, the J gene TRBJ1-4; TRBD1 matches at 8 bases. The CDR3 is 15 residues long. Per germline, CDR1 MGHRA and CDR2 YSYEKL. The ends lost 4 bases at V and 5 bases at J; junction bases unmatched: 6.

The rearrangement joins TRBV7-9 to TRBJ1-2, with D possibly being TRBD1 (5 bases). This CDR3 has 13 amino acids. V was pared by 5 bases and J by 8 bases, with 15 bases between. Germline V gene lookup returns CDR1 SEHNR and CDR2 FQNEAQ (reference sequence). CDR3 sequence (DNA): TGTGCCAGCAGCACGGACAACCTTAGGGGCTACACCTTC. Translating gives CASSTDNLRGYTF.

V usage is TRBV24-1 and J usage is TRBJ2-2; 8 bases are shared with TRBD1. CDR3 length: 18 residues. The germline CDR1 and CDR2 sequences are KGHDR and SFDVKD. The V gene end was trimmed by 2 bases and the J gene end by 2 bases; junction bases not matched to a gene: 9. The CDR3 here is CATSDSSDRGPNTGELFF. CDR3 coding DNA: TGTGCCACCAGTGATTCTTCTGACAGGGGCCCTAACACCGGGGAGCTGTTTTTT.

The table lists this clone with a few counts. The CDR3 sequence: CSVSGEGDPRNDGYTF. The CDR3 DNA sequence: TGCAGCGTCTCCGGGGAAGGGGATCCCCGTAATGATGGCTACACCTTC. The chain couples TRBV29-1 to TRBJ1-2; D may be TRBD1 (5 bases). Trimming took 6 bases from V and 6 from J, leaving 26 bases between them. This CDR3 region has 16 residues. Germline loops: CDR1 SQVTM, CDR2 ANQGSEA.

The CDR3: CASSFRVGSETQYF. The CDR3 DNA is TGTGCCAGCAGCTTTCGGGTAGGGTCAGAGACCCAGTACTTC. The rearrangement uses TRBV7-2 and TRBJ2-5; the D is unclear. V dropped 3 bases and J dropped 4 bases, with 12 bases sitting between them. This CDR3 spans 14 amino acids. Germline loops: CDR1 SGHTA, CDR2 FQGNSA.

The chain employs TRBV28 and TRBJ2-7; D gene ambiguous. The V gene's germline CDR1 is MDHEN and CDR2 SYDVKM. The CDR3 length is 15 residues. V dropped 5 bases and J dropped 3 bases, with 17 bases sitting between them. In DNA, the CDR3 is TGTGCCAGCAGTGAATCCACACCATTTAGCTACGAGCAGTACTTC. Protein sequence: CASSESTPFSYEQYF.